This T cell receptor beta chain emerged from a study of post-analysis software for immune sequencing data. Germline V gene lookup returns CDR1 SEHNR and CDR2 FQNEAQ (reference sequence). V was shortened by 1 base and J by 4 bases, with 13 bases between the two germline ends. There are 15 residues in the CDR3. Notes on the study in general: Included in a set of 5 or 6 TRBV segments more frequent in patients than controls were TRBV5-6, TRBV5-1 and TRBV20-1.

Unique molecular identifiers were built into the TCR beta cDNA libraries. T cells, roughly 1 to 10 million of them, yielded a few hundred thousand cDNA molecules. TCRdb re-called the PCR reads through MiXCR, storing one row per CDR3 protein. Altogether about half a million distinct CDR3 sequences are present, 34% being singletons, with the ten largest covering 4.5% to 7.5%. This clonotype was detected only a few times. Antigen specificity is unknown. The V and J genes are TRBV7-9 and TRBJ2-5; maybe TRBD2 (7 bases). Sequencing input: blood. The sequence was obtained from a girl younger than 18 with multiple sclerosis. The CDR3 region has the DNA TGTGCCAGCAGCTTAGAAGGAGGGGGGGGAGAGACCCAGTACTTC. This encodes CASSLEGGGGETQYF.